The T cell receptor beta chain described here comes from a study of T cell changes during pregnancy in multiple sclerosis (dated by TCRdb to about 2019). Regarding the research as a whole: Changes in the T cell repertoire over the course of pregnancy were examined in this study in women with multiple sclerosis.

CDR1 and CDR2 were assigned from the germline V gene as MNHEY and SVGAGI. The CDR3 contains 15 residues, cysteine and phenylalanine counted. Only CDR3 DNA is held: 45 bases, read in frame from base 1. For this chain, trimming is 6 bases at the V end and 1 base at the J end, and the number of junction bases without a gene match is 3. This clone appeared a single time. Its antigen is unknown. There are no base qualities to consult, and no much larger clone falls within one base. The receptor library was made with the immunoSEQ multiplex PCR assay. This immuneACCESS table, as held by TCRdb, lists in-frame sequences with V and J called but not all clones. Of the missing ones, under half trace to an unresolved V gene in checked studies; the others have no known cause. The sample yields 39,000 or so clones; 92% were counted once. 20% to 30% of the sample is taken by the ten largest.

The chain joins TRBV6-5 to TRBJ2-1, with 10 bases matching TRBD2. Specimen: CD8+ T cells from peripheral blood mononuclear cells, collected before pregnancy. The sequence derives from a female donor with multiple sclerosis, enrolled in a pregnancy study. The CDR3 loop reads CASRLAGFSYNEQFF. The sequenced DNA: TGTGCCAGCAGACTAGCGGGATTTTCCTACAATGAGCAGTTCTTC.